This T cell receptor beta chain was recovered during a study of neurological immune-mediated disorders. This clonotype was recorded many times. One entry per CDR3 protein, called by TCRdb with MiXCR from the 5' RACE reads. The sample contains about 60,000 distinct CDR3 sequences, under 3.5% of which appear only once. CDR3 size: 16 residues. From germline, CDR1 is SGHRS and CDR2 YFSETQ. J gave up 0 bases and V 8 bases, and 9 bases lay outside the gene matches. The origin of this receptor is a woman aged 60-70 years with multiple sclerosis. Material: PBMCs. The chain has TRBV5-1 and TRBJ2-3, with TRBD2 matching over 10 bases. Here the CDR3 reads CASASGSAFSTDTQYF. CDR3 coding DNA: TGCGCCAGTGCTAGCGGGAGCGCCTTTAGCACAGATACGCAGTATTTT. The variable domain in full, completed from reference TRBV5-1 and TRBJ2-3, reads KAGVTQTPRYLIKTRGQQVTLSCSPISGHRSVSWYQQTPGQGLQFLFEYFSETQRNKGNFPGRFSGRQFSNSRSEMNVSTLELGDSALYLCASASGSAFSTDTQYFGPGTRLTVL.